These T cell receptor beta chains were read from a single sample in a study of T cell responses to AZD1222 COVID-19 vaccine. Data came from immunoSEQ multiplex PCR; TCRdb stores just in-frame clones and leaves some out. The sample includes over 95,000 clones, around 90% seen only once; the top ten take 2.5% to 3%. The sequencing used peripheral blood, collected on day 0 of AZD1222 vaccination. The receptors stem from an adult in good health. CDR3s include the opening cysteine and the closing phenylalanine or tryptophan. The order of the fields is clone size, V gene, D gene, J gene, CDR3 protein, CDR3 DNA. The D gene is left open where the match is weak. Some rows mark clone size as missing; the rest say once, few, many or name a class of expanded clone.

>-|TRBV6-5|-|TRBJ2-1
CASSRRDEQFF
TGTGCCAGCAGTCGCAGGGATGAGCAGTTCTTC
>-|TRBV7-2|-|TRBJ1-2
CASSLAWQESYGYTF
TGTGCCAGCAGCTTAGCATGGCAGGAGAGCTATGGCTACACCTTC
>-|TRBV7-9|-|TRBJ1-1
CASSLTTMGTEAFF
TGTGCCAGCAGCTTAACTACCATGGGGACTGAAGCTTTCTTT
>-|TRBV7-2|TRBD1|TRBJ2-7
CASSLNPTGGTDEQYF
TGTGCCAGCAGCTTAAACCCGACAGGGGGAACTGACGAGCAGTACTTC
>-|TRBV7-3|-|TRBJ1-6
CASSFGRRFAGSPLHF
TGTGCCAGCAGCTTTGGACGACGCTTCGCGGGTTCACCCCTCCACTTT
>many|TRBV7-3|-|TRBJ1-1
CASSLIMGEAFF
TGTGCCAGCAGCTTAATTATGGGTGAAGCTTTCTTT
>-|TRBV6-2/TRBV6-3|-|TRBJ2-7
CASSYLGDHYEQYF
TGTGCCAGCAGTTATTTAGGGGATCACTACGAGCAGTACTTC
>-|TRBV7-2|-|TRBJ1-5
CASSPQGPAGQPQHF
TGTGCCAGCAGCCCACAGGGCCCCGCGGGGCAGCCCCAGCATTTT
>few|TRBV15|TRBD1|TRBJ1-2
CATSKGQGRTVNYGYTF
TGTGCCACCAGCAAGGGACAGGGCCGTACTGTAAACTATGGCTACACCTTC
>-|TRBV5-5|-|TRBJ1-2
CASSPAQGYPSDTF
TGTGCCAGCAGCCCCGCCCAGGGGTATCCCTCCGACACCTTC
>-|TRBV7-9|-|TRBJ2-1
CASSQDGSSHEQFF
TGTGCCAGCAGCCAAGACGGATCATCGCATGAGCAGTTCTTC
>-|TRBV6-2/TRBV6-3|-|TRBJ2-3
CASSYWKTPTDTQYF
TGTGCCAGCAGTTACTGGAAAACCCCTACCGATACGCAGTATTTT
>-|TRBV19|-|TRBJ2-7
CASRIDGRGTYEQYF
TGTGCCAGTAGAATAGACGGACGGGGAACCTACGAGCAGTACTTC
>-|TRBV19|-|TRBJ2-3
CASSTGRSSTDTQYF
TGTGCCAGTAGTACGGGTCGATCTAGCACAGATACGCAGTATTTT
>-|TRBV19|-|TRBJ2-2
CASKGRRANTGELFF
TGTGCCAGTAAAGGTCGGCGGGCGAACACCGGGGAGCTGTTTTTT
>-|TRBV6-5|-|TRBJ1-1
CASSYGFETEAFF
TGTGCCAGCAGTTACGGGTTTGAAACTGAAGCTTTCTTT
>-|TRBV5-4|TRBD2|TRBJ2-3
CASSDGLASSPDTQYF
TGTGCCAGCAGCGACGGACTAGCCTCATCCCCAGATACGCAGTATTTT
>-|TRBV28|TRBD1|TRBJ1-2
CASSFVAGGLYNGYTF
TGTGCCAGCAGTTTCGTGGCAGGGGGCCTTTATAATGGCTACACCTTC
>-|TRBV6-2/TRBV6-3|-|TRBJ2-3
CASSFQATDTQYF
TGTGCCAGCAGTTTCCAAGCCACAGATACGCAGTATTTT
>-|TRBV7-2|TRBD2|TRBJ2-1
CASSLASGGAHEQFF
TGTGCCAGCAGCTTAGCTAGCGGGGGGGCGCATGAGCAGTTCTTC
>-|TRBV11-2|-|TRBJ1-3
CASSRIRGRNTIYF
TGTGCCAGCAGCCGTATAAGAGGCCGAAACACCATATATTTT
>-|TRBV30|-|TRBJ1-1
CAWSPTRRGGEAFF
TGTGCCTGGAGCCCAACTAGGCGGGGGGGTGAAGCTTTCTTT
>-|TRBV6-5|-|TRBJ1-5
CASSHNQPQHF
TGTGCCAGCAGCCACAATCAGCCCCAGCATTTT
>-|TRBV4-1|-|TRBJ1-6
CASSQGQPNSPLHF
TGCGCCAGCAGCCAAGGACAGCCTAATTCACCCCTCCACTTT
>-|TRBV2|-|TRBJ1-5
CASKAEWQPQHF
TGTGCCAGCAAGGCTGAGTGGCAGCCCCAGCATTTT
>-|TRBV20-1|TRBD2|TRBJ2-3
CSASLSYRGGRAQSTDTQYF
TGCAGTGCTAGTCTTTCTTACCGTGGCGGGAGGGCTCAGAGCACAGATACGCAGTATTTT
>-|TRBV24-1|TRBD1|TRBJ2-2
CATSGGQGYTGELFF
TGTGCCACCAGTGGGGGACAGGGATACACCGGGGAGCTGTTTTTT
>few|TRBV5-1|-|TRBJ1-1
CASSLDGGTTEAFF
TGTGCCAGCAGCTTGGACGGAGGGACCACTGAAGCTTTCTTT
>few|TRBV3-1/TRBV3-2|TRBD2|TRBJ2-1
CASSHRAGGPYNEQFF
TGTGCCAGCAGCCACCGAGCGGGAGGGCCCTACAATGAGCAGTTCTTC
>-|TRBV4-2|TRBD2|TRBJ2-5
CASSHPASGAETQYF
TGTGCCAGCAGCCACCCAGCTAGCGGGGCAGAGACCCAGTACTTC
>-|TRBV5-8|-|TRBJ2-1
CASSLMLLVNEQFF
TGTGCCAGCAGCTTGATGCTACTGGTCAATGAGCAGTTCTTC
>-|TRBV5-5|TRBD2|TRBJ2-2
CASSKRGANTGELFF
TGTGCCAGCAGTAAGCGGGGGGCCAACACCGGGGAGCTGTTTTTT
>-|TRBV4-3|-|TRBJ1-1
CASSQDGGGFTEAFF
TGCGCCAGCAGCCAAGATGGGGGGGGGTTCACTGAAGCTTTCTTT
>-|TRBV9|TRBD2|TRBJ2-3
CASSLGGDQKDTQYF
TGTGCCAGCAGCCTGGGGGGGGACCAAAAAGATACGCAGTATTTT
>-|TRBV6-5|-|TRBJ1-2
CASSFGLRSGYTF
TGTGCCAGCAGTTTCGGCCTCAGAAGTGGCTACACCTTC
>-|TRBV5-4|TRBD1|TRBJ1-3
CASSLGQGANTIYF
TGTGCCAGCAGCTTAGGACAGGGTGCGAACACCATATATTTT
>-|TRBV6-6|-|TRBJ1-4
CASSPGGFGEKLFF
TGTGCCAGCAGCCCGGGGGGATTTGGGGAAAAACTGTTTTTT
>-|TRBV7-9|TRBD1|TRBJ1-1
CASRRGQGNTEAFF
TGTGCCAGCAGACGGGGACAGGGCAACACTGAAGCTTTCTTT
>-|TRBV6-1|-|TRBJ1-1
CARTGPPEAFF
TGTGCCAGGACAGGCCCCCCTGAAGCTTTCTTT
>-|TRBV5-8|-|TRBJ1-5
CASSDWPYSNQPQHF
TGTGCCAGCAGCGATTGGCCTTATAGCAATCAGCCCCAGCATTTT
>-|TRBV30|TRBD2|TRBJ2-4
CAWSGPPGGPAKNIQYF
TGTGCCTGGAGTGGACCACCGGGGGGGCCAGCCAAAAACATTCAGTACTTC
>-|TRBV6-2/TRBV6-3|-|TRBJ1-4
CASSYEIRQNEKLFF
TGTGCCAGCAGTTACGAAATTCGCCAGAATGAAAAACTGTTTTTT
>-|TRBV19|-|TRBJ1-1
CASSITAASRNTEAFF
TGTGCCAGTAGTATCACGGCCGCCAGCCGGAACACTGAAGCTTTCTTT
>-|TRBV21-1|-|TRBJ2-7
CASRGLRTSSYEQYF
TGTGCCAGCAGAGGGTTACGGACGAGCTCCTACGAGCAGTACTTC
>-|TRBV7-2|TRBD1|TRBJ2-7
CASSLVGRGTYEQYF
TGTGCCAGCAGCTTAGTGGGCAGGGGGACCTACGAGCAGTACTTC
>-|TRBV4-2|-|TRBJ1-4
CASSQGTQAANEKLFF
TGTGCCAGCAGCCAAGGGACTCAGGCGGCTAATGAAAAACTGTTTTTT
>few|TRBV18|-|TRBJ1-1
CASSPLSVLGTEAFF
TGTGCCAGCTCACCACTCAGTGTACTGGGTACTGAAGCTTTCTTT
>once|TRBV4-2|-|TRBJ1-3
CASSQYILEVFGNTIYF
TGTGCCAGCAGCCAATACATCCTGGAGGTGTTTGGAAACACCATATATTTT
>-|TRBV18|TRBD1|TRBJ1-2
CASSPPPAVDRAYGYTF
TGTGCCAGCTCACCACCCCCCGCGGTGGACAGGGCCTATGGCTACACCTTC
>-|TRBV5-4|TRBD2|TRBJ2-3
CASSPGLAGHTQYF
TGTGCCAGCAGCCCGGGACTAGCGGGGCATACGCAGTATTTT
>-|TRBV21-1|-|TRBJ1-6
CASSRLKYRESYNSPLHF
TGTGCCAGCAGCAGATTAAAGTACAGGGAGTCCTATAATTCACCCCTCCACTTT
>-|TRBV5-6|-|TRBJ2-5
CASSFGRETQYF
TGTGCCAGCAGCTTCGGGCGAGAGACCCAGTACTTC
>-|TRBV4-3|-|TRBJ1-6
CASSQESVGSYNSPLHF
TGCGCCAGCAGCCAAGAGTCGGTGGGGTCCTATAATTCACCCCTCCACTTT
>-|TRBV19|-|TRBJ2-1
CASSTTRTSYNEQFF
TGTGCCAGTAGTACTACGCGGACCTCCTACAATGAGCAGTTCTTC
>-|TRBV20-1|-|TRBJ1-3
CSADAGNTIYF
TGCAGTGCTGACGCCGGAAACACCATATATTTT